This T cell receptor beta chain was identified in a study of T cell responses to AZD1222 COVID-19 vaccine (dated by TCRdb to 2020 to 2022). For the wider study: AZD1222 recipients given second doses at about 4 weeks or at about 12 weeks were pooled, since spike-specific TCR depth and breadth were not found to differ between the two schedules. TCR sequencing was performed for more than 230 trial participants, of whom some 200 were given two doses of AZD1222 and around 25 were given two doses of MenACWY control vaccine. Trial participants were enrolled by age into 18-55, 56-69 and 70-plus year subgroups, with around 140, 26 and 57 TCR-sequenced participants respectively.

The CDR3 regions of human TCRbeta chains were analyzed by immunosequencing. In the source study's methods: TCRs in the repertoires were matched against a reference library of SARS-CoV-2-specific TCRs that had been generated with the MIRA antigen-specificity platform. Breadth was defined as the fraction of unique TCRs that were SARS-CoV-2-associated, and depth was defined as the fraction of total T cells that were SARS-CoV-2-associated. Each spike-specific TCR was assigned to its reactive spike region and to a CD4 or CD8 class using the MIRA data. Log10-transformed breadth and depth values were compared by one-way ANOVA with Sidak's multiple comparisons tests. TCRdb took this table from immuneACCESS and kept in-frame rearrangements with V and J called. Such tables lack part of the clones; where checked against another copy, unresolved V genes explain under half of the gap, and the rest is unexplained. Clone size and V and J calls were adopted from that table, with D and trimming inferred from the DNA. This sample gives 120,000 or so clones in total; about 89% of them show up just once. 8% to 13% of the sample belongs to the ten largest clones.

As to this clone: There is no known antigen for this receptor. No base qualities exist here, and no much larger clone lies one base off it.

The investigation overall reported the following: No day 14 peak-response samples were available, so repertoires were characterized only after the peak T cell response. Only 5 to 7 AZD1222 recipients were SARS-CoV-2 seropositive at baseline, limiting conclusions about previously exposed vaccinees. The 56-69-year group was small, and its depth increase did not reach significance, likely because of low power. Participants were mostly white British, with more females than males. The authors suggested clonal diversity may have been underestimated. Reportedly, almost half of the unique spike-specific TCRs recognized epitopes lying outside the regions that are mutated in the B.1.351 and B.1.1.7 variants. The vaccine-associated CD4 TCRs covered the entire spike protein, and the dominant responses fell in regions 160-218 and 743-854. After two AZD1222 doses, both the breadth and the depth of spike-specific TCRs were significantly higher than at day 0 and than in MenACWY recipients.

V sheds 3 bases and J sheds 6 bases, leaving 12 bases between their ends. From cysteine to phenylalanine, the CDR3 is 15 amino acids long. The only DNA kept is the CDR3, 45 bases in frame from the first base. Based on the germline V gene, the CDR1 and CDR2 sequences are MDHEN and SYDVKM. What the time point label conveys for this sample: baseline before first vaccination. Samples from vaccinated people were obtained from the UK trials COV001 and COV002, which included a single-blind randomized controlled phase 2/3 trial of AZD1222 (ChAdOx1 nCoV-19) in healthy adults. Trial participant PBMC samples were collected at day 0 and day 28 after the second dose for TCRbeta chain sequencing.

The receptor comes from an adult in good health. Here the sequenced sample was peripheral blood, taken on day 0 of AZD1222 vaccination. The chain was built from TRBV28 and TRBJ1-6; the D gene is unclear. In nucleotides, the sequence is TGTGCCAGCAGTTTTGGAGGAGCCAGTAATTCACCCCTCCACTTT. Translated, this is CASSFGGASNSPLHF.